This entry lists 5 T cell receptor beta chains sequenced from one sample in a study of T-cell memory formation after mild COVID-19. TCRdb ran MiXCR on the 5' RACE reads and lists one entry per CDR3 protein. The sample records hundreds of thousands of distinct CDR3 sequences, 20% to 30% being singletons. Sequencing was performed on PBMCs or a T cell subset sorted from them (not recorded which). These receptors came from an adult woman who had mild COVID-19 (a few samples of this study predate the infection). Cell type and time point are not known.

CDR3 coding DNA: TGCGCCAGCAGCCCCAATCAGCCCCAGCATTTT. Residues: CASSPNQPQHF. The chain combines TRBV5-1 with TRBJ1-5; no clear D. Germline lookup yields CDR1 SGHRS and CDR2 YFSETQ. V gave up 4 bases and J gave up 3 bases, with 2 bases separating them. The CDR3 runs to 11 residues.

This chain connects TRBV5-1 to TRBJ2-4; no clear D. Trimming took off 6 bases at V and 4 bases at J, with 14 bases between the two ends. The germline CDR1 and CDR2 sequences are SGHRS and YFSETQ. The CDR3 totals 14 residues. The CDR3 DNA sequence: TGCGCCAGCACCCCGGACCTGGGGAAAAACATTCAGTACTTC. It yields the protein CASTPDLGKNIQYF.

This clonotype was observed a single time. The CDR3 region has the DNA TGCAGCGTTGCGGAGCAGGCGGACTATGGCTACACCTTC. Its translation is CSVAEQADYGYTF. The V call is TRBV29-1, the J call TRBJ1-2; no firm D call. In germline, CDR1 is SQVTM, CDR2 ANQGSEA. The CDR3 covers 13 residues. With 4 bases removed from V and 3 bases from J, the gap between germline ends came to 12 bases.

The V call is TRBV5-6, the J call TRBJ2-7; the match to TRBD2 covers 13 bases. The CDR3 is 16 residues long. Germline CDR1 reads SGHDT; CDR2 reads YYEEEE. The V segment lost 0 bases and the J segment 7 bases; nucleotides outside the gene matches: 7. For the CDR3, the DNA is TGTGCCAGCAGCTTGGGGCCGACTAGCGGGAGGCAGGAGCAGTACTTC. Protein: CASSLGPTSGRQEQYF.

This clonotype was seen a handful of times. This chain links TRBV5-1 with TRBJ2-2, with 8 positions matching TRBD1. The CDR3 loop spans 16 amino acids. V was clipped by 4 bases and J by 6 bases; unmatched bases: 11. CDR1 and CDR2 (germline): SGHRS, YFSETQ. DNA for the CDR3: TGCGCCAGCAGCCAAAAGGGACAGGAGGCCGCCGGGGAGCTGTTTTTT. It yields the protein CASSQKGQEAAGELFF.